Below, one T cell receptor (beta chain) is given with its context. Germline is not matched at one junction end, which may reflect a read error. The data stem from a study of tumor and adjacent non-tumor tissue in lung cancer. Study background: Each sample yielded a few million productive TCRbeta reads on average.

No cell sorting was done before RNA was extracted from the tissue. Distant lung tissue was collected more than 3 cm away from the tumor edge. Per the germline V gene, CDR1 is WSHSY and CDR2 is SAAADI. The CDR3 covers 15 residues. A modified ARM-PCR protocol with three rounds of nested PCR amplified TCRbeta. MiXCR was run by TCRdb on the multiplex PCR reads, yielding one entry per CDR3 protein. The sample carries 98,000 or so distinct CDR3 sequences, 75% to 90% recorded once. This sequence was found in a man in his 60s with small cell lung cancer. The V and J genes are TRBV10-2 and TRBJ1-4; no clear D. The sample taken for sequencing was distant non-tumor lung tissue. CDR3 in DNA: TGCGCCAGCAGTGACGCGGCTGCAACTAATGATAAACTGTTTTTT. It encodes CASSDAAATNDKLFF.